Below, one T cell receptor (beta chain) is given with its context. This CDR3 is 15 amino acids long. V lost 0 bases and J 5 bases, leaving 13 bases between the germline ends. CDR1 and CDR2 from the germline V gene are MNHEY and SVGAGI. The data are from a study of T cell changes during pregnancy in multiple sclerosis. Clones were sequenced by immunoSEQ multiplex PCR, and TCRdb holds only the in-frame ones, with some missing. The data hold over 85,000 clones, with about nine tenths observed a single time. This TCR derives from a female donor in good health, enrolled as a control in a pregnancy study. The V gene is TRBV6-5, the J gene TRBJ2-5; possibly TRBD1 for D (6 bases). The sequencing here drew on peripheral blood, taken in the second trimester of pregnancy. CDR3 amino acids: CASSYSNRQGETQYF. The CDR3 coding sequence is TGTGCCAGCAGTTACTCGAATCGGCAGGGGGAGACCCAGTACTTC.